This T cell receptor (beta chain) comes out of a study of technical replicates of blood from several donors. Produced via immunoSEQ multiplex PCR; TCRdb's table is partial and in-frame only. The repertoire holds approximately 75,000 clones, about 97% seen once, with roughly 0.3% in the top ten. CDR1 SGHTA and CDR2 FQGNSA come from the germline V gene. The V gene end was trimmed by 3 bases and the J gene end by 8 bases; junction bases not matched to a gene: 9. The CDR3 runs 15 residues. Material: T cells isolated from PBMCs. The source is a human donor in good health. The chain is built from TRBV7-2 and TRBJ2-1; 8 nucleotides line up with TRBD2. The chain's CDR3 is CASSLKREFFDEQFF. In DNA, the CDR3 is TGTGCCAGCAGCTTGAAGCGGGAGTTCTTCGATGAGCAGTTCTTC.